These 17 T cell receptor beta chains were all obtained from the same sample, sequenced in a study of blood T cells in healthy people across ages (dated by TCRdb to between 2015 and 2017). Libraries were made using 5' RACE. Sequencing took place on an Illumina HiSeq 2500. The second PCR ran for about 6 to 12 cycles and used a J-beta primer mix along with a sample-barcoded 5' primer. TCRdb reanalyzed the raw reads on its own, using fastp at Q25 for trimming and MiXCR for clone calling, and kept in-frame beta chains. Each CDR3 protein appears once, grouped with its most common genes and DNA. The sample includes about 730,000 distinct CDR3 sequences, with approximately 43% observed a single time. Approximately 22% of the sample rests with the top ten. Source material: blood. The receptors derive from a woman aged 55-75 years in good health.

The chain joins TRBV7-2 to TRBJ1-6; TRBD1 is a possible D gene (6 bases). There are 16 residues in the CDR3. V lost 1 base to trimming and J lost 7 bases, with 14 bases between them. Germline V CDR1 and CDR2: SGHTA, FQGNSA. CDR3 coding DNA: TGTGCCAGCAGCTTAGGAGGGGGGGGAGGGAATTCACCCCTCCACTTT. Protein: CASSLGGGGGNSPLHF.

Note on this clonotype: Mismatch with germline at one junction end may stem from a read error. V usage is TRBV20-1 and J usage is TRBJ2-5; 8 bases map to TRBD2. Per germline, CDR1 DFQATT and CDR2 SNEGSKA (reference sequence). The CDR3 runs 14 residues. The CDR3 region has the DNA TGCAGTGCTCTCCCCCCTCTAGCGGGCCACGAGCAGCACTTC. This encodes CSALPPLAGHEQHF.

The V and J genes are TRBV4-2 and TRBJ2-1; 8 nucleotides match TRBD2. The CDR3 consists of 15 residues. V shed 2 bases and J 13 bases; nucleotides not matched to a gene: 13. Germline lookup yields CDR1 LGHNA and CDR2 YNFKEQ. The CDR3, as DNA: TGTGCCAGCAGCCAACCCCGGGAGGGGTCCGAGACCCAGTTCTTC. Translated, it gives CASSQPREGSETQFF.

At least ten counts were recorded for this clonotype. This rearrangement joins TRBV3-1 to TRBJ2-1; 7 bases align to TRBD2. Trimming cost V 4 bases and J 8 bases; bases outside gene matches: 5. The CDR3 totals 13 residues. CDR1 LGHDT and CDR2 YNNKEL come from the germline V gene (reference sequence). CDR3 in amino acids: CASSPGGGDEQFF. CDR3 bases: TGTGCCAGCAGCCCGGGGGGTGGCGATGAGCAGTTCTTC.

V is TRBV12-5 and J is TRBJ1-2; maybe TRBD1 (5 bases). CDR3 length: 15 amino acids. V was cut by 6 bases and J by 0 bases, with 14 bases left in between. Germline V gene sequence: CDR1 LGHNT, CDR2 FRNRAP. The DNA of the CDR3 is TGTGCTAGTGGGTTCATGGACATTGCTAACTATGGCTACACCTTC. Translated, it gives CASGFMDIANYGYTF.

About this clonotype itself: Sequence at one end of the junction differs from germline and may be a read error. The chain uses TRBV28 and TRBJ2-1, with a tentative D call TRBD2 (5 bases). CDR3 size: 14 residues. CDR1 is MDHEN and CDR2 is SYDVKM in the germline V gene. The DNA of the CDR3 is TGTGCCAGCAGCCAAAACCTGGGGAGCGTTCAGCAATTCTTC. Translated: CASSQNLGSVQQFF.

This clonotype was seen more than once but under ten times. In nucleotides, the CDR3 is TGTGCCATCAGTGAGCCGGACAGGCGACGGGATGGCTACACCTTC. Protein: CAISEPDRRRDGYTF. The chain employs TRBV10-3 and TRBJ1-2; the match to TRBD1 covers 7 bases. Germline V gene lookup returns CDR1 ENHRY and CDR2 SYGVKD. The V and J ends lost 2 bases and 6 bases, in that order; junction bases with no gene match: 9. There are 15 residues in the CDR3.

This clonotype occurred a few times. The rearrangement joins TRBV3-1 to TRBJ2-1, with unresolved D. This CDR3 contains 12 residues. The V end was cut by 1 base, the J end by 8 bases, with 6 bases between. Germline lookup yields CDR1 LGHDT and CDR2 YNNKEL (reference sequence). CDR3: CASSQVQYEQFF. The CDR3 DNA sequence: TGTGCCAGCAGCCAAGTACAGTATGAGCAGTTCTTC.

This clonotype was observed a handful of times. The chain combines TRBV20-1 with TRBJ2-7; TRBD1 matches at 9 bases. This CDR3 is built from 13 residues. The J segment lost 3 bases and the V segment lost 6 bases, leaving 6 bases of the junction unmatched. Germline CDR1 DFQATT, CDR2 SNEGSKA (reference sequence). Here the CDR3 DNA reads TGCAGTGCGCCCGGACAGGGGCGCTACGAGCAGTACTTC. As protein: CSAPGQGRYEQYF.

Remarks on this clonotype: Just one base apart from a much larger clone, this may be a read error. CDR3: CASSHGGSEQYF. In DNA form, the CDR3 reads TGTGCCAGCAGCCACGGGGGCTCCGAGCAGTACTTC. The gene calls are TRBV3-1 and TRBJ2-7, with D perhaps being TRBD1 or TRBD2 (6 bases each). The germline gives CDR1 LGHDT, CDR2 YNNKEL (reference sequence). CDR3 size: 12 residues. Trimming pared 3 bases from V and 6 bases from J, leaving 9 bases between.

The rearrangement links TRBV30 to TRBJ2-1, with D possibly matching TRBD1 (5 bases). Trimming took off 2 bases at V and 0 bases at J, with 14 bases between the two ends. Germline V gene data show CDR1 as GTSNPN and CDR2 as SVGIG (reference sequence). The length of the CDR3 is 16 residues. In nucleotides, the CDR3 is TGTGCCTGGAGTACGAAGCAGGGCTACTCCTACAATGAGCAGTTCTTC. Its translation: CAWSTKQGYSYNEQFF.

The CDR3 bases are TGTGCCTACCAACAGGGATTCGGCAATCAGCCCCAGCATTTT. Amino acid sequence: CAYQQGFGNQPQHF. V usage is TRBV30 and J usage is TRBJ1-5, with D possibly TRBD1 on 6 matching bases. CDR3 size: 14 residues. Trimming took 7 bases from V and 2 from J, leaving 15 bases between them. CDR1 is GTSNPN, CDR2 SVGIG, per germline (reference sequence). Full variable domain (remainder filled in from reference TRBV30 and TRBJ1-5): SQTIHQWPATLVQPVGSPLSLECTVEGTSNPNLYWYRQAAGRGLQLLFYSVGIGQISSEVPQNLSASRPQDRQFILSSKKLLLSDSGFYLCAYQQGFGNQPQHFGDGTRLSIL.

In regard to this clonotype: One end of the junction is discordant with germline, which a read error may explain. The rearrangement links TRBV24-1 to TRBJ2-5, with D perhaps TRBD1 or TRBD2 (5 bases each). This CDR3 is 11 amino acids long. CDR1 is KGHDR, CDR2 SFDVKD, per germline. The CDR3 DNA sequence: TGTGCCGCCAGTGAGGGGGAGACCCAGTACTTC. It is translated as CAASEGETQYF.

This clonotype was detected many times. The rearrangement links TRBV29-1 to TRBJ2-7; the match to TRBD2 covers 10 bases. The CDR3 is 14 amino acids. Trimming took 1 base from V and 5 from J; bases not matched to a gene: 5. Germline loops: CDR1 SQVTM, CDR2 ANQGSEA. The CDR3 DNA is TGCAGCGTTGAAGTAGCGGGGGGTCGCGACGAGCAGTACTTC. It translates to CSVEVAGGRDEQYF.

CDR3 in amino acids: CSASNPHGRPMAGGRRSDTQYF. In DNA, the CDR3 is TGCAGTGCTAGTAATCCCCATGGCAGACCAATGGCGGGAGGGCGAAGGTCAGATACGCAGTATTTT. The chain carries TRBV20-1 and TRBJ2-3, with 9 positions matching TRBD2. Germline lookup yields CDR1 DFQATT and CDR2 SNEGSKA (reference sequence). The V gene end was trimmed by 3 bases and the J gene end by 4 bases; junction bases not matched to a gene: 29. The CDR3 contains 22 residues.

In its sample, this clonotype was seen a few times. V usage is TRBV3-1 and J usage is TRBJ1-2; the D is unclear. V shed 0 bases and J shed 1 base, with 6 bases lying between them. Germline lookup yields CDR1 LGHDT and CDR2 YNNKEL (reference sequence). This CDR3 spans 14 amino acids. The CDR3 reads CASSQDASNYGYTF. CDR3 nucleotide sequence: TGTGCCAGCAGCCAAGACGCGAGTAACTATGGCTACACCTTC.

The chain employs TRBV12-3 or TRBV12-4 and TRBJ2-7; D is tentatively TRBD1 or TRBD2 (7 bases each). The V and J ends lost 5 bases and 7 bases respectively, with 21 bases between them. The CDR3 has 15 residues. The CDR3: CASSPPQGGWHEQYF. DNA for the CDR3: TGTGCCAGCAGTCCCCCCCAGGGGGGGTGGCATGAGCAGTACTTC.